The TCR beta chain under discussion was sequenced for a study of blood T cell repertoires in COVID-19. CDR3 length: 15 residues. Trimming took 6 bases from V and 4 from J, leaving 18 bases between them. Germline V gives CDR1 MDHEN, CDR2 SYDVKM. Recruitment covered over 20 US areas and drew participants whose ages spanned roughly 18 to 100 years. Symptom resolution, clearance, or two negative PCRs marked donors in Cohort 3 as recovered. In the original workflow: Counts of nucleated cells, estimated from reference gene primer amplification, were obtained. Profiled with immunoSEQ multiplex PCR; TCRdb holds only in-frame clones, not every one. That table furnishes V, J and clone size, whereas the DNA furnished D and trimming. The table includes 140,000 to 150,000 clones, roughly 80% detected once.

This sequence originates from a woman aged 45 to 65 who had recovered from COVID-19. The rearrangement joins TRBV28 to TRBJ1-1, with a tentative D call TRBD1 (6 bases). The sample taken for sequencing was PBMCs or T cells enriched from blood (not recorded which). The CDR3 sequence is CASRFTPQGFTEAFF. The CDR3 region has the DNA TGTGCCAGCAGATTTACCCCTCAGGGGTTCACTGAAGCTTTCTTT.